This entry describes one TCR beta chain. This specimen comes from a study of Graves' ophthalmopathy and Graves' hyperthyroidism. The CDR3 runs to 16 residues. Per germline, CDR1 MNHNS and CDR2 SASEGT. Trimming removed 3 bases at V and 0 bases at J, with 9 bases between. RNA transcripts were the template, and TCR beta CDR3 regions were amplified from them. HTBI primers were used in a first-round RT-PCR, which preceded a second-round multiplex PCR. TCRdb processed the multiplex PCR reads anew with MiXCR; each CDR3 protein has one entry. The data contain more than 150,000 distinct CDR3 sequences, 37% of them singletons.

The chain carries TRBV6-1 and TRBJ2-6, with D unresolved. This receptor was identified in a woman between 40 and 50 years old with Graves' ophthalmopathy. Sequenced sample: peripheral blood. The CDR3 sequence is CASSEGEISGANVLTF. The DNA of the CDR3 is TGTGCCAGCAGTGAGGGCGAGATCTCTGGGGCCAACGTCCTGACTTTC.